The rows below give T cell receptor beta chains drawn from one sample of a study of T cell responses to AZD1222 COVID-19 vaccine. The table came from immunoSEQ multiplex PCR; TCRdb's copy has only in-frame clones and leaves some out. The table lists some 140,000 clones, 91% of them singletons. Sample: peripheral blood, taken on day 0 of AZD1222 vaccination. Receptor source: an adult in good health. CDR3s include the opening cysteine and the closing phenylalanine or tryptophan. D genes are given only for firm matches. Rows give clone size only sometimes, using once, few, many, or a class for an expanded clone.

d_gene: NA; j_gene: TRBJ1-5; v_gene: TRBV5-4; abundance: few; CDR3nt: TGTGCCAGCAGCTTGGGAGGTCCCGACAGCAATCAGCCCCAGCATTTT; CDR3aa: CASSLGGPDSNQPQHF
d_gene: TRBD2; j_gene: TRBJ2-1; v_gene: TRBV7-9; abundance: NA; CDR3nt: TGTGCCAGCAGCTTGGGGACTAGCGGGATATTGTACAATGAGCAGTTCTTC; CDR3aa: CASSLGTSGILYNEQFF
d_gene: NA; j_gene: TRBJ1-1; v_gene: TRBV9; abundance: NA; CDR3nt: TGTGCCAGCAGCGCGACTGGGAGATTTTCAGTTTGGACTGAAGCTTTCTTT; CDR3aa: CASSATGRFSVWTEAFF
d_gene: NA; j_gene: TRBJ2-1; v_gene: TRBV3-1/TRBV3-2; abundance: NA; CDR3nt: TGTGCCAGCAGCCAAGACTTCAGTACAAATGAGCAGTTCTTC; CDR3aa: CASSQDFSTNEQFF
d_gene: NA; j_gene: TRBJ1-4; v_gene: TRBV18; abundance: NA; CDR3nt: TGTGCCAGCTCACCACAGGGGTTTACAACTAATGAAAAACTGTTTTTT; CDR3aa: CASSPQGFTTNEKLFF
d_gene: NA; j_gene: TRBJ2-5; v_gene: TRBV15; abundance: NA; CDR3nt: TGTGCCACCAGCAGAGACAGTACAGCTCAAGAGACCCAGTACTTC; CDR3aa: CATSRDSTAQETQYF
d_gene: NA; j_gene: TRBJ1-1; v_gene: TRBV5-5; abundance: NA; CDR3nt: TGTGCCAGCAGCCTAGAGGAACCCCACATGAACACTGAAGCTTTCTTT; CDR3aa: CASSLEEPHMNTEAFF
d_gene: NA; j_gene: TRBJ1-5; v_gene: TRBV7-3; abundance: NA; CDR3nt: TGTGCCAGCAGCCCAGGGCCTTCTCAGCCCCAGCATTTT; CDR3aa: CASSPGPSQPQHF
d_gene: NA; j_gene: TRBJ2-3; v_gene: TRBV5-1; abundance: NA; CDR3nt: TGCGCCAGCAGTTCAGGGCCAGATACGCAGTATTTT; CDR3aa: CASSSGPDTQYF
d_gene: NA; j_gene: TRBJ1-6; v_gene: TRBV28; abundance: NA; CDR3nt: TGTGCCAGCAGTTTACAGAAGAATTCACCCCTCCACTTT; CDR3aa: CASSLQKNSPLHF
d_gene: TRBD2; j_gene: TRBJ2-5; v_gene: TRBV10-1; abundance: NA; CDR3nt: TGCGCCAGCAGTAAGACTAGCGGAAAAGAGACCCAGTACTTC; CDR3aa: CASSKTSGKETQYF
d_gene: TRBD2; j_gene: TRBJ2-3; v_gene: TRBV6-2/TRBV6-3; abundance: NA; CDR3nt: TGTGCCAGCAGTTACCCGAGGAACGTGAGCAGCGGGGGGACAACAGATACGCAGTATTTT; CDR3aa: CASSYPRNVSSGGTTDTQYF
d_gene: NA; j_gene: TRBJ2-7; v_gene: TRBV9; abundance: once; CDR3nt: TGTGCCAGCAGTCAAACGGGACACAGCTCCTACGAGCAGTACTTC; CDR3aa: CASSQTGHSSYEQYF
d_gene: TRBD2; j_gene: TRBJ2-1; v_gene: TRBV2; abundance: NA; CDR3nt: TGTGCCAGCTACTACGGTGCAGCGGGGGGTCCGTTCTTC; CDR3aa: CASYYGAAGGPFF
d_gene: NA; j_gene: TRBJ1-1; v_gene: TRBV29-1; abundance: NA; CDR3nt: TGCAGCGATATGCGTGGCACTGAAGCTTTCTTT; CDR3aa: CSDMRGTEAFF
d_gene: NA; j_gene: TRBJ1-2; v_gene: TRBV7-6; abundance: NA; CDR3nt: TGTGCCAGCAGCCCATTAGCCCTAACAGGGAAAGATGGCTACACCTTC; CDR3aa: CASSPLALTGKDGYTF
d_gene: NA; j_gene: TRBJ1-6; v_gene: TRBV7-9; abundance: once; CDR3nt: TGTGCCAGCAGCCCGTGGGAGGGTCCGGATTCACCCCTCCACTTT; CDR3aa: CASSPWEGPDSPLHF
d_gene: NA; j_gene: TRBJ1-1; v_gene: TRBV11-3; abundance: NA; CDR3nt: TGTGCCAGCAGCTTCTCCGCCAACACTGAAGCTTTCTTT; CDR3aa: CASSFSANTEAFF
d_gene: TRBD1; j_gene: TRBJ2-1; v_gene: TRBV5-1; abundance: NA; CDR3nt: TGCGCCAGCAGCCTAGGGACAGTCTCCCATGAGCAGTTCTTC; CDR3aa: CASSLGTVSHEQFF
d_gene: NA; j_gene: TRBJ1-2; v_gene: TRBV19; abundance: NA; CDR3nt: TGTGCCAGTAGTACTTCAGGGAGGGGCATCGTTGATGGCTACACCTTC; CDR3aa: CASSTSGRGIVDGYTF
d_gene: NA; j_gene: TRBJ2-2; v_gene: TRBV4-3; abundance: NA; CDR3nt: TGCGCCAGCAGCCAAGATCTCCAGCATTTAGGGGAGCTGTTTTTT; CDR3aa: CASSQDLQHLGELFF
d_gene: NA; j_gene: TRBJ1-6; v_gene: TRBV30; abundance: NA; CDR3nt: TGTGCCTGGAGTGTACCCGGCCCCCTGCCCCTCCACTTT; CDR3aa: CAWSVPGPLPLHF
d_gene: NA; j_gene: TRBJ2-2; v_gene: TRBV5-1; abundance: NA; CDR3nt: TGCGCCAGCAACACCGGGACGGGTTACGGGGAGCTGTTTTTT; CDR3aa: CASNTGTGYGELFF
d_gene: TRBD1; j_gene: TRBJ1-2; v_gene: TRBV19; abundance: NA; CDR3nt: TGTGCCAGTATCCAGCCGGGACAGCTCTATGGCTACACCTTC; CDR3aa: CASIQPGQLYGYTF
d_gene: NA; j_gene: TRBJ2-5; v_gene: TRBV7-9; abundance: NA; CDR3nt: TGTGCCAGCAGCTTACTAGGGGGGGAGACCCAGTACTTC; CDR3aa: CASSLLGGETQYF
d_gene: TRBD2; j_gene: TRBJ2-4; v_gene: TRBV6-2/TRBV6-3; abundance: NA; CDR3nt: TGTGCCAGCAGTATTAGCGGGGCTATCCCCGCCAAAAACATTCAGTACTTC; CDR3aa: CASSISGAIPAKNIQYF
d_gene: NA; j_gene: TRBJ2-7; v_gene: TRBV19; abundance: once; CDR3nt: TGTGCCAGTAGGCAGGCCTACGAGCAGTACTTC; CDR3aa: CASRQAYEQYF
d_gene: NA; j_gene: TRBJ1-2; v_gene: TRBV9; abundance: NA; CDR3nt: TGTGCCAGCAGCGAAGGAAACTATGGCTACACCTTC; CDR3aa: CASSEGNYGYTF
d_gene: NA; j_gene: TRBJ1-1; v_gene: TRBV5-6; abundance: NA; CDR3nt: TGTGCCAGCAGCAGACCCGGGACACGAGCTTTCTTT; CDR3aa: CASSRPGTRAFF
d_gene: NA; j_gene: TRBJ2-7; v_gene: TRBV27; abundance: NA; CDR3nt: TGTGCCAGCAGTTTATCGACGGGGGCCGTCTACGAGCAGTACTTC; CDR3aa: CASSLSTGAVYEQYF
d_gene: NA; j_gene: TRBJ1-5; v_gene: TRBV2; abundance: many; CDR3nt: TGTGCCAGCAGTGGGGGGAATCAGCCCCAGCATTTT; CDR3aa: CASSGGNQPQHF
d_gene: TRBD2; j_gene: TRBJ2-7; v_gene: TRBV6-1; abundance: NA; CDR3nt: TGTGCCAGCAGTGAAGGACTAGCGGTCTCCTACGAGCAGTACTTC; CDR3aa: CASSEGLAVSYEQYF
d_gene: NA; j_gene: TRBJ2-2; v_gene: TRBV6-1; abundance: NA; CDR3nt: TGTGCCAGCAGTGAAACCTTTTGGGGGGATTATACCGGGGAGCTGTTTTTT; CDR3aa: CASSETFWGDYTGELFF
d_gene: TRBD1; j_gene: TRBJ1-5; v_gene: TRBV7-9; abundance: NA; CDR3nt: TGTGCCAGCAGCCCCCGGACAGGGGAGCCCCAGCATTTT; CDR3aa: CASSPRTGEPQHF
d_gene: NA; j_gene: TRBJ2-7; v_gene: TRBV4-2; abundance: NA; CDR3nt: TGTGCCAGCAGCCAACTACTAGATTTCGAGCAGTACTTC; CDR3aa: CASSQLLDFEQYF
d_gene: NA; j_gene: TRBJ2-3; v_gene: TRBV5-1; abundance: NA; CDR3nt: TGCGCCAGCAGCTTGAGCAAGGTGGCAGATACGCAGTATTTT; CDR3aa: CASSLSKVADTQYF
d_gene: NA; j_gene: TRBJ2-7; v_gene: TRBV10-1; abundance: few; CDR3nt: TGCGCCAGCTCCAGGGATTTCGGAGAGCAGTACTTC; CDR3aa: CASSRDFGEQYF
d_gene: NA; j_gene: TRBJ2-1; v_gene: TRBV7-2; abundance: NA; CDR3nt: TGTGCCAGCAGCTGGGGACCCCGAGAGCAGTTCTTC; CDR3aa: CASSWGPREQFF
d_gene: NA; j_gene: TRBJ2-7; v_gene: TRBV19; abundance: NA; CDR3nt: TGTGCCAGTAGTTTCCAGGGGGGCGTCTACGAGCAGTACTTC; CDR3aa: CASSFQGGVYEQYF
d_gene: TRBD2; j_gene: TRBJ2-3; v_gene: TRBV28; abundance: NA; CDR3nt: TGTGCCAGCAGTTCAACGGGACTAGGCACAGATACGCAGTATTTT; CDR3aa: CASSSTGLGTDTQYF
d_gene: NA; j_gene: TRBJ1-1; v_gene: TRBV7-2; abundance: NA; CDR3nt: TGTACCAGCAGCTTGCCGCTCTCGGGGCCCTTGAACACTGAAGCTTTCTTT; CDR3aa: CTSSLPLSGPLNTEAFF
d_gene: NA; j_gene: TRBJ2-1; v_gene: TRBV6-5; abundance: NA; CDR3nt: TGTGCCAGCAGTTACCGAGGCGGGATTGGGCAGTTCTTC; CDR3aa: CASSYRGGIGQFF
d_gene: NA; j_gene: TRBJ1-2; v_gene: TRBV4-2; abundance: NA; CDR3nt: TGTGCCAGCAGCCAAGGCCCGACAGTTAACTATGGCTACACCTTC; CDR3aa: CASSQGPTVNYGYTF
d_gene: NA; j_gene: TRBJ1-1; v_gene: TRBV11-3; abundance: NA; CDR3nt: TGTGCCAGCAGCCTCGTCGCGGGGGCCCGGGTCCAAGCTTTCTTT; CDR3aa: CASSLVAGARVQAFF
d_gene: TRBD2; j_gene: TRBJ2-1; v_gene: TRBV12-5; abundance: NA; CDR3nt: TGTGCTAGTGGTTTGTTTAGCGGGGTTTACAATGAGCAGTTCTTC; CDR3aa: CASGLFSGVYNEQFF